This TCR beta chain was recovered during a study of tissue T cells after allogeneic stem cell transplantation. Assay used: immunoSEQ multiplex PCR; TCRdb lists only in-frame clones, some missing. This table has about 48,000 clones, around 72% appearing once. As for this clone: These gene names are mouse names. Sequencing ends 1 residue short of the CDR3 end; the germline J gene provides the rest.

V was clipped by 2 bases and J by 5 bases, with 15 bases between them. The CDR3 has 15 amino acids. Germline V gene lookup returns CDR1 NNHDY and CDR2 SYVADS. The receptor was derived from a pool of C57BL/6 mice in good health. The sequenced material came from sorted cells pooled from one or two spleens. The chain employs TRBV13-3 and TRBJ2-4; TRBD1 is a possible D gene (5 bases). The CDR3 loop is CASSDSRERGNTLYF. CDR3 DNA, as far as it was read: TGTGCCAGCAGTGACTCCAGGGAGAGAGGAAACACCTTGTAC.